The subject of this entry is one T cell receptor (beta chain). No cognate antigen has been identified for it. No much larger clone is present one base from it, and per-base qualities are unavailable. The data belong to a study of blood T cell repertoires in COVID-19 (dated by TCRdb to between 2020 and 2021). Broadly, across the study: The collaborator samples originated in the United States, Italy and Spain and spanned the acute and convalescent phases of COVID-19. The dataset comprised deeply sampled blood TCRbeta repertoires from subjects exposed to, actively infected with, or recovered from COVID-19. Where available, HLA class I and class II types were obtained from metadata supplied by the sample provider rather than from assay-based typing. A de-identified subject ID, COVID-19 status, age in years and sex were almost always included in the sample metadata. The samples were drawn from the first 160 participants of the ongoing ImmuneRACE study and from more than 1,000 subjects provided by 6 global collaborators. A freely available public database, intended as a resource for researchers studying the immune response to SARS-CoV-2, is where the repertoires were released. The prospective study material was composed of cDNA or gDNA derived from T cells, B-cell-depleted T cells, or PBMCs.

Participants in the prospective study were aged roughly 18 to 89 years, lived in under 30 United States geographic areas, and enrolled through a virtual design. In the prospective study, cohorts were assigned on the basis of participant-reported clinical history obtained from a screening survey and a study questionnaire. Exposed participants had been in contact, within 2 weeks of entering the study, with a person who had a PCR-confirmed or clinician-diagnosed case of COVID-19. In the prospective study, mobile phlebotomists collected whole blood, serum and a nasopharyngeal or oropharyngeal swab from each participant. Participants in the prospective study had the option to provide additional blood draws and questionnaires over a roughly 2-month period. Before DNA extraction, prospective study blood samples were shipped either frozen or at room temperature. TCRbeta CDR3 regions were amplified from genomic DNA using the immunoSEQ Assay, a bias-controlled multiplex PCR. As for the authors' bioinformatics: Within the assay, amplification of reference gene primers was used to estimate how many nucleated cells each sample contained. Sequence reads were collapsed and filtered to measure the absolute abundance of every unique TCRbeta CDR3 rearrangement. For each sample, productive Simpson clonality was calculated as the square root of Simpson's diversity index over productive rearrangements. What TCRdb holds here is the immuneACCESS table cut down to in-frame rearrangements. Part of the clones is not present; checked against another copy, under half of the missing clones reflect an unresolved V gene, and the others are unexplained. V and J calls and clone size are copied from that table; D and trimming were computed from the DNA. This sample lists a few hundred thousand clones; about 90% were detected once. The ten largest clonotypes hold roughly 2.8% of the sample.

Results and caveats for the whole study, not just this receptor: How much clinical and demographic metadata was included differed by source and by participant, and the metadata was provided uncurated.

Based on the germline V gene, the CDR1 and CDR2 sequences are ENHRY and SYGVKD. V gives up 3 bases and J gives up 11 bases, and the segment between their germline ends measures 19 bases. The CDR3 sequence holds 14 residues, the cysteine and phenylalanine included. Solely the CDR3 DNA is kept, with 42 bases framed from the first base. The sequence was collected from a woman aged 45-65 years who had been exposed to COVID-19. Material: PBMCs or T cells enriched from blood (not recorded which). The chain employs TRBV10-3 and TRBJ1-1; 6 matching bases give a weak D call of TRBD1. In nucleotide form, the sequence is TGTGCCATCAGTGAAGTCAACGGGACACTGAAGGCTTTCTTT. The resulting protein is CAISEVNGTLKAFF.